This T cell receptor (beta chain) originates from a study of blood T cells in healthy people across ages. The study's findings and limits: The recorded TCR beta diversity per million T cells decreased in a roughly linear manner with age.

Through a sample-barcoded 5' primer and a J-beta primer mix, a second PCR was run for roughly 6 to 11 cycles. TCRdb re-analysed the 5' RACE reads in MiXCR, keeping a single row per CDR3 protein. The sample lists approximately 670,000 distinct CDR3 sequences, 35% to 50% occurring once. On this clonotype: Its antigen is still unknown. A read error may account for a junction end that differs from germline.

This CDR3 region has 17 residues. Germline CDR1 reads MNHEY; CDR2 reads SVGEGT. This chain joins TRBV6-2 or TRBV6-3 and TRBJ2-6; 8 bases match TRBD1. The TCR comes from a man at least 80 years old in good health. Sequenced material: blood. The CDR3 coding sequence is TGTGCCAGCAGCCGCACCTCAGGGGGCTCTGGGGCCAACGTCCCGACTTTC. This encodes CASSRTSGGSGANVPTF.